Each of the 27 T cell receptor beta chains below was sequenced from the same sample in a study of CD8+ T cells in alopecia areata. RNA extraction was followed by reverse transcription into cDNA, which acted as the sequencing template. The method was immunoSEQ multiplex PCR; TCRdb's version includes in-frame clones alone and lacks a portion of them. The table records 100,000 to 150,000 clones, 58% of them present only once. The material was CD4+ T cells sorted from blood, obtained at week 0. These receptors were obtained from a human donor with alopecia areata.

This chain uses TRBV21-1 with TRBJ2-1; TRBD1, the table's D call, was not compared with the DNA. TRBV21-1 is flagged as a pseudogene. The CDR3 sequence is 15 residues long. CDR3 nucleotides: TGTGCCAGCAGTATTCCCCAGGGGGCGGGCAATGAGCAGTTCTTC. Its protein is CASSIPQGAGNEQFF.

The genes are TRBV27 and TRBJ2-7; no clear D gene. The CDR3 contains 13 residues. Germline CDR1 reads MNHEY; CDR2 reads SMNVEV (reference sequence). V was cut by 4 bases and J by 2 bases, with 9 bases left in between. CDR3 residues: CASSSRPTYEQYF. The CDR3 bases are TGTGCCAGCAGTTCCCGACCGACCTACGAGCAGTACTTC.

This clone was found a few times. This chain uses TRBV6-6 with TRBJ2-3; D possibly corresponds to TRBD2 (5 bases). The CDR3 is 12 residues long. Germline V lookup: CDR1 MNHNY, CDR2 SVGAGI (reference sequence). V dropped 6 bases and J dropped 4 bases, with 8 bases sitting between them. In nucleotides, the CDR3 is TGTGCCAGCAGACGGACTTCAGATACGCAGTATTTT. Protein product: CASRRTSDTQYF.

This chain links TRBV5-4 with TRBJ1-1; no clear D gene. The germline V gene encodes CDR1 SGHNT and CDR2 YYREEE (reference sequence). The CDR3 spans 16 residues. Trimming left V 1 base short and J 1 base short, with 14 bases between. The CDR3 DNA reads TGTGCCAGCAGCTTGCATGCAGGTTTCGAGAACACTGAAGCTTTCTTT. This codes for CASSLHAGFENTEAFF.

Regarding this clone: An end of the junction differs from the germline gene, which may be a read error. V gene TRBV7-3 combines with J gene TRBJ2-7; 11 bases fit TRBD2. The CDR3 is 16 amino acids. Germline V gene data show CDR1 as SGHTA and CDR2 as FQGTGA. The CDR3 loop is CVSSSGTSGFPYEQYF. For the CDR3, the DNA is TGTGTCAGCAGCTCCGGGACTAGCGGATTCCCCTACGAGCAGTACTTC.

The rearrangement joins TRBV28 to TRBJ1-3; D uncertain. The CDR3 runs 14 residues. Trimming cost V 3 bases and J 0 bases, with 6 bases left between them. Looked up from germline, CDR1 is MDHEN and CDR2 is SYDVKM. CDR3 in amino acids: CASSFASSGNTIYF. In nucleotides, the CDR3 is TGTGCCAGCAGTTTCGCGAGCTCTGGAAACACCATATATTTT.

This chain uses TRBV7-2 with TRBJ2-7; 10 nucleotides align to TRBD1. The CDR3 runs to 15 residues. The V gene's germline CDR1 is SGHTA and CDR2 FQGNSA. With 1 base clipped from V and 0 bases from J, the junction kept 0 bases outside the gene matches. The CDR3 here is CASSLGTGGSYEQYF. CDR3 sequence (DNA): TGTGCCAGCAGCTTAGGGACAGGGGGCTCCTACGAGCAGTACTTC.

The J gene is TRBJ2-7, the V gene TRBV18, with a weak D call TRBD1 (6 bases). The CDR3 length is 14 residues. Germline V CDR1 and CDR2: KGHSH, LQKENI. Trimming pared 5 bases from V and 3 bases from J, leaving 14 bases between. This chain's CDR3 is CASSISGAYYEQYF. CDR3 nucleotides: TGTGCCAGCTCAATATCAGGGGCATACTACGAGCAGTACTTC. Together with reference TRBV18 and TRBJ2-7, the CDR3 gives the full variable domain: NAGVMQNPRHLVRRRGQEARLRCSPMKGHSHVYWYRQLPEEGLKFMVYLQKENIIDESGMPKERFSAEFPKEGPSILRIQQVVRGDSAAYFCASSISGAYYEQYFGPGTRLTVT.

This clone has a single count. The chain is built from TRBV21-1 and TRBJ1-2; the tabulated D call, TRBD1, remains unverified against the DNA. TRBV21-1 is listed as a pseudogene. The CDR3 is 16 amino acids. CDR3 sequence (DNA): TGTGCCAGCAGCCAACAGGGACAGGGGCATATCTATGGCTACACCTTC. It translates to CASSQQGQGHIYGYTF.

This sequence joins TRBV18 and TRBJ2-2; TRBD1 agrees at 9 bases. Trimming removed 5 bases from V and 6 bases from J; junction bases left unmatched: 7. CDR3 length equals 15 residues. CDR1 and CDR2 from the germline V gene are KGHSH and LQKENI. CDR3 DNA sequence: TGTGCCAGCTCATCTGAACAGGGGGCCGCCGGGGAGCTGTTTTTT. This encodes CASSSEQGAAGELFF. The whole variable domain, filled in from reference TRBV18 and TRBJ2-2, reads NAGVMQNPRHLVRRRGQEARLRCSPMKGHSHVYWYRQLPEEGLKFMVYLQKENIIDESGMPKERFSAEFPKEGPSILRIQQVVRGDSAAYFCASSSEQGAAGELFFGEGSRLTVL.

This chain uses TRBV10-3 with TRBJ2-5; 15 bases are a match to TRBD2. The CDR3 totals 19 residues. The germline gives CDR1 ENHRY, CDR2 SYGVKD. The V and J ends lost 0 bases and 5 bases, in that order; junction bases with no gene match: 10. This chain's CDR3 is CAISESTPGLAGGRETQYF. The CDR3, as DNA: TGTGCCATCAGTGAGTCCACTCCGGGACTAGCGGGGGGTCGGGAGACCCAGTACTTC.

The sample holds a few counts of this clone. V is TRBV5-1 and J is TRBJ2-7; TRBD1 agrees at 9 bases. Germline V gene lookup returns CDR1 SGHRS and CDR2 YFSETQ. The ends lost 1 base at V and 5 bases at J; junction bases unmatched: 4. The CDR3 spans 14 residues. In nucleotides, the CDR3 is TGCGCCAGCAGCTTGACAGGGGGCATAGACGAGCAGTACTTC. Amino acids: CASSLTGGIDEQYF.

CDR3 sequence: CASSGGGRAYNEQFF. Here the CDR3 DNA reads TGTGCCAGCAGCGGAGGCGGGAGGGCCTACAATGAGCAGTTCTTC. The chain links TRBV7-9 to TRBJ2-1, with TRBD2 matching 9 bases. The CDR3 covers 15 residues. Germline assignment: CDR1 SEHNR and CDR2 FQNEAQ (reference sequence). The V gene end was trimmed by 5 bases and the J gene end by 2 bases; junction bases not matched to a gene: 4.

The chain employs TRBV29-1 and TRBJ2-4; D gene ambiguous. This CDR3 spans 12 amino acids. V was pared by 8 bases and J by 0 bases, with 8 bases between. Germline CDR1 SQVTM, CDR2 ANQGSEA. DNA for the CDR3: TGCAGCTTTGGGATAGCCAAAAACATTCAGTACTTC. Its protein product is CSFGIAKNIQYF.

J is TRBJ1-1 and V is TRBV30; a possible D gene is TRBD1 (6 bases). The CDR3 length is 13 residues. The germline V and J ends were trimmed by 2 bases and 5 bases, with 12 bases remaining between them. The germline V gene has CDR1 GTSNPN and CDR2 SVGIG (reference sequence). The DNA of the CDR3 is TGTGCCTGGAGTCTGGGGACACCGACTGAAGCTTTCTTT. This encodes CAWSLGTPTEAFF.

The chain has TRBV7-6 and TRBJ1-1; D possibly corresponds to TRBD1 (6 bases). Trimming stripped 1 base from V and 4 bases from J, with 13 bases between. The CDR3 has 15 residues. CDR1 and CDR2 (germline): SGHVS, FNYEAQ. CDR3 coding DNA: TGTGCCAGCAGCTTAGAGGGGGGGTTAAGCACTGAAGCTTTCTTT. Translated: CASSLEGGLSTEAFF. Looking up the rest from reference TRBV7-6 and TRBJ1-1 gives the full variable domain: GAGVSQSPRYKVTKRGQDVALRCDPISGHVSLYWYRQALGQGPEFLTYFNYEAQQDKSGLPNDRFSAERPEGSISTLTIQRTEQRDSAMYRCASSLEGGLSTEAFFGQGTRLTVV.

The rearrangement joins TRBV11-2 to TRBJ2-7; D is perhaps TRBD1 (5 bases). V lost 2 bases and J lost 0, with 8 bases in between. This CDR3 region has 14 residues. CDR1 is SGHAT, CDR2 FQNNGV, per germline. The DNA for the CDR3 is TGTGCCAGCAGCTTATACAGGCTCTCCTACGAGCAGTACTTC. Protein sequence: CASSLYRLSYEQYF.

V and J are TRBV7-9 and TRBJ2-1; TRBD2 matches at 10 bases. The germline gives CDR1 SEHNR, CDR2 FQNEAQ (reference sequence). The CDR3 is 16 amino acids. V was pared by 5 bases and J by 4 bases, with 8 bases of the junction left unmatched. This CDR3 is CASSTLGTSDYNEQFF. The CDR3 nucleotides read TGTGCCAGCAGCACTCTTGGGACTAGCGATTACAATGAGCAGTTCTTC.

The chain carries TRBV29-1 and TRBJ1-2; D gene unclear. Trimming cost V 6 bases and J 8 bases, with 22 bases left between them. Germline loops: CDR1 SQVTM, CDR2 ANQGSEA. The CDR3 runs to 14 residues. For the CDR3, the DNA is TGCAGCGTGGTAAAGGGAGACGTTATTGGGGGCTACACCTTC. As protein: CSVVKGDVIGGYTF.

The chain employs TRBV9 and TRBJ2-3; 7 bases line up with TRBD2. Germline V gene data show CDR1 as SGDLS and CDR2 as YYNGEE. This CDR3 is 16 amino acids long. V was clipped by 7 bases and J by 2 bases; unmatched bases: 13. In DNA, the CDR3 is TGTGCCAGCCCTCTGATGCAGCGGGGACTCACAGATACGCAGTATTTT. Its protein product is CASPLMQRGLTDTQYF. The variable domain in full, with the rest retrieved from reference TRBV9 and TRBJ2-3, is DSGVTQTPKHLITATGQRVTLRCSPRSGDLSVYWYQQSLDQGLQFLIQYYNGEERAKGNILERFSAQQFPDLHSELNLSSLELGDSALYFCASPLMQRGLTDTQYFGPGTRLTVL.

V usage is TRBV7-2 and J usage is TRBJ2-5, with 14 bases identical to TRBD2. The ends lost 5 bases at V and 5 bases at J; junction bases unmatched: 4. CDR1 is SGHTA and CDR2 is FQGNSA in the germline V gene. The length of the CDR3 is 15 residues. DNA for the CDR3: TGTGCCAGCAGCCAACGACTAGCGGGAGGGGAGACCCAGTACTTC. Translated, it gives CASSQRLAGGETQYF.

The chain links TRBV7-3 to TRBJ2-1, with D possibly TRBD2 on 6 matching bases. Germline V gene data show CDR1 as SGHTA and CDR2 as FQGTGA. The ends were cut back, 2 bases at V and 0 bases at J, with 11 bases in the middle. The CDR3 length is 16 residues. The CDR3 reads CASSLRRGSSYNEQFF. The CDR3 DNA sequence: TGTGCCAGCAGCTTACGACGGGGGAGCTCCTACAATGAGCAGTTCTTC.

This rearrangement joins TRBV9 to TRBJ1-4, with D possibly being TRBD1 (6 bases). The CDR3 runs to 14 residues. The V gene's germline CDR1 is SGDLS and CDR2 YYNGEE. The germline V and J ends were trimmed by 2 bases and 5 bases, with 10 bases remaining between them. The CDR3 is CASSVRDTNEKLFF. In DNA, the CDR3 is TGTGCCAGCAGCGTCAGGGACACCAATGAAAAACTGTTTTTT. The full variable domain, rest sourced from reference TRBV9 and TRBJ1-4, is DSGVTQTPKHLITATGQRVTLRCSPRSGDLSVYWYQQSLDQGLQFLIQYYNGEERAKGNILERFSAQQFPDLHSELNLSSLELGDSALYFCASSVRDTNEKLFFGSGTQLSVL.

This chain uses TRBV7-9 with TRBJ2-3; D not resolved. Germline V gene sequence: CDR1 SEHNR, CDR2 FQNEAQ (reference sequence). This CDR3 is 11 amino acids long. V was trimmed by 8 bases and J by 3 bases, leaving 6 bases between them. The CDR3 DNA sequence: TGTGCCAGCCTCATTACAGATACGCAGTATTTT. Amino acids: CASLITDTQYF.

This clone was recorded once. This chain joins TRBV7-2 and TRBJ2-1, with D possibly being TRBD2 (7 bases). Germline-derived CDR1 and CDR2 are SGHTA and FQGNSA. This CDR3 has 15 amino acids. The V end was cut by 1 base, the J end by 5 bases, with 12 bases between. CDR3 in DNA: TGTGCCAGCAGCTTAGGGCGGGGGCTAAACAATGAGCAGTTCTTC. This sequence encodes CASSLGRGLNNEQFF.

The CDR3 DNA reads as TGTGCCAGCAGTACGGTCTTAGAGCAGCGCTACGAGCAGTACTTC. It codes for CASSTVLEQRYEQYF. The rearrangement joins TRBV28 to TRBJ2-7, with D uncertain. V shed 5 bases and J shed 3 bases, with 17 bases lying between them. The CDR3 runs 15 residues. Germline V lookup: CDR1 MDHEN, CDR2 SYDVKM.

The chain combines TRBV6-5 with TRBJ1-2; D is undetermined. This CDR3 contains 15 residues. V gave up 6 bases and J gave up 4 bases, with 18 bases separating them. CDR1 and CDR2 from the germline V gene are MNHEY and SVGAGI. CDR3 residues: CASRSRHPTLYGYTF. In DNA form, the CDR3 reads TGTGCCAGCAGATCACGTCATCCGACGCTCTATGGCTACACCTTC.